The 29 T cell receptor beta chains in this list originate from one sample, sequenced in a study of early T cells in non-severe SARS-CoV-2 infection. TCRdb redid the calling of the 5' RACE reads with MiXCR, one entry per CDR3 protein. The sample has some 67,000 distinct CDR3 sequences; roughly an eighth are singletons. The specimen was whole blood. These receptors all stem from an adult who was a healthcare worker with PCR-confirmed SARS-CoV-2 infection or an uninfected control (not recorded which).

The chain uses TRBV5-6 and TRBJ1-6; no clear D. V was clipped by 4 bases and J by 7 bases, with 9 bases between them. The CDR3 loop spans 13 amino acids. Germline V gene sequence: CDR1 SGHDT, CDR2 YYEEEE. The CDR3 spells CASSPRENSPLHF. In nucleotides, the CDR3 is TGTGCCAGCAGCCCGAGGGAGAATTCACCCCTCCACTTT.

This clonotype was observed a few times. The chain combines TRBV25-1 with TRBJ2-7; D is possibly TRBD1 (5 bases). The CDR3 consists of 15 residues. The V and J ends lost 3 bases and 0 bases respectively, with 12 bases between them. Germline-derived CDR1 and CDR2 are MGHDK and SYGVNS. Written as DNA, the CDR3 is TGTGCCAGCAGTGACCCTTCAACAGGCTCCTACGAGCAGTACTTC. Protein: CASSDPSTGSYEQYF.

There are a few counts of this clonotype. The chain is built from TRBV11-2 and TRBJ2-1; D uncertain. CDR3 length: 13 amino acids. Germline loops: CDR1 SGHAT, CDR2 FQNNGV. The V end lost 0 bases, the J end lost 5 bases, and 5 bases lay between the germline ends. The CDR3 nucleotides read TGTGCCAGCAGCTTAGAGGTGGACAATGAGCAGTTCTTC. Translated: CASSLEVDNEQFF.

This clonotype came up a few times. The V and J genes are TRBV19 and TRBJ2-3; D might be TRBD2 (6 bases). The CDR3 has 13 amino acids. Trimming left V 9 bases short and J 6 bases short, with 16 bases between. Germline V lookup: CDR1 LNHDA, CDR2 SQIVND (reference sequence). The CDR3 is CARRLETGDTQYF. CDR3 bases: TGTGCCAGGAGACTAGAGACCGGGGATACGCAGTATTTT.

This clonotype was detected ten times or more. For the CDR3, the DNA is TGTGCCAGCCAGGCCGCCGGGGGGATGAACAATCAGCCCCAGCATTTT. Amino acids: CASQAAGGMNNQPQHF. V gene TRBV19 combines with J gene TRBJ1-5; tentatively, D is TRBD1 (5 bases). Trimming stripped 9 bases from V and 3 bases from J, with 21 bases between. Per germline, CDR1 LNHDA and CDR2 SQIVND (reference sequence). This CDR3 contains 16 residues.

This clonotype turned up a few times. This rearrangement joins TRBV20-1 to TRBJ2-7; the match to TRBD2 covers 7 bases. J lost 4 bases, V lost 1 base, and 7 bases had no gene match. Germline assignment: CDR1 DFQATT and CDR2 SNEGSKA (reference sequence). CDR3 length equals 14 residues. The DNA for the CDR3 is TGCAGTGCTAGAGGCGGGGGAGATTTTTACGAGCAGTACTTC. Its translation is CSARGGGDFYEQYF.

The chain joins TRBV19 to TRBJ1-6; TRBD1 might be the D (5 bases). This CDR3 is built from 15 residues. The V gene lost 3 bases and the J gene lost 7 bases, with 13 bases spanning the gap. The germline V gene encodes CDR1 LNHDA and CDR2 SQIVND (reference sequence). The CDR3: CASSIGGPRNSPLHF. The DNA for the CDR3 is TGTGCCAGTAGTATCGGGGGACCAAGGAATTCACCCCTCCACTTT.

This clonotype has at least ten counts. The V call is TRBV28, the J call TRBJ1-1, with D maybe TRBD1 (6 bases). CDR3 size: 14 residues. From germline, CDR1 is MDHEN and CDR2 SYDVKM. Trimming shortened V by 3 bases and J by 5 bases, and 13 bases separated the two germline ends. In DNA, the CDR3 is TGTGCCAGCAGTTTTCGGCGGCAGGGGACTGAAGCTTTCTTT. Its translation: CASSFRRQGTEAFF.

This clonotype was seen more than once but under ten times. The CDR3 DNA reads TGTGCCAGCAGTGAAAACCAGGGGCGCAATCAGCCCCAGCATTTT. This encodes CASSENQGRNQPQHF. The chain has TRBV2 and TRBJ1-5; D may be TRBD1 (6 bases). Germline CDR1 SNHLY, CDR2 FYNNEI. V lost 2 bases and J lost 2, with 10 bases in between. CDR3 size: 15 residues.

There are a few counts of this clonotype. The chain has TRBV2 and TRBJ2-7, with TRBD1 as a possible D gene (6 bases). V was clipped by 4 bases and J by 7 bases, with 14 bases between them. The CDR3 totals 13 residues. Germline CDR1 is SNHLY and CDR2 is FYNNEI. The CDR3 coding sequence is TGTGCCAGCAGTGCAAGACAGGTCGGGGAGCAGTACTTC. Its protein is CASSARQVGEQYF.

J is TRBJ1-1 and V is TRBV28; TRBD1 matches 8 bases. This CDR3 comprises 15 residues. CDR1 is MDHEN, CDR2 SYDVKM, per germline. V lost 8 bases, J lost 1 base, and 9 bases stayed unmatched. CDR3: CASRSPGGANTEAFF. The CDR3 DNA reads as TGTGCCAGCCGATCTCCAGGGGGCGCGAACACTGAAGCTTTCTTT.

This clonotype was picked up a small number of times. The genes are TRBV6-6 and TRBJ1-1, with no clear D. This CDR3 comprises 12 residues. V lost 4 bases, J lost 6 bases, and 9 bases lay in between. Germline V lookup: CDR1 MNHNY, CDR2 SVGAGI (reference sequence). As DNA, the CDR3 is TGTGCCAGCAGTTTGAGTGGCTCTGAAGCTTTCTTT. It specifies CASSLSGSEAFF.

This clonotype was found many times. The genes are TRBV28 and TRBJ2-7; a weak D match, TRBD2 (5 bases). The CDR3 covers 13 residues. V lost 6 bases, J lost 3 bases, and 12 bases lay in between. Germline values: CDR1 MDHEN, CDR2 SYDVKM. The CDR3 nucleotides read TGTGCCAGCAGCTACCACGGGGTCTACGAGCAGTACTTC. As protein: CASSYHGVYEQYF.

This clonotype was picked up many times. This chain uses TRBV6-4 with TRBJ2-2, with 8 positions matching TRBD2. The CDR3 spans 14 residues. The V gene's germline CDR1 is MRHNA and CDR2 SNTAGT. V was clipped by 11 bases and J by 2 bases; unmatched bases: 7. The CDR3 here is CAAGGGLNTGELFF. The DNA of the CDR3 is TGTGCCGCTGGCGGGGGGCTAAACACCGGGGAGCTGTTTTTT.

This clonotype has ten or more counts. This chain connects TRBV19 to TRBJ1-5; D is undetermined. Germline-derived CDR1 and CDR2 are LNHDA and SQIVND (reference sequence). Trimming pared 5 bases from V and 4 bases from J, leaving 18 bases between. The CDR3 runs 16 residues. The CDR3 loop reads CASSAPTVEANQPQHF. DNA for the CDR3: TGTGCCAGTAGTGCACCGACCGTTGAGGCGAATCAGCCCCAGCATTTT.

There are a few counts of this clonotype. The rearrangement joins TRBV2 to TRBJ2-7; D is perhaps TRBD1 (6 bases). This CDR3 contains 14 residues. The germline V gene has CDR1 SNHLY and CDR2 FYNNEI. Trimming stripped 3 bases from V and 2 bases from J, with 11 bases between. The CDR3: CASSDGTPTYEQYF. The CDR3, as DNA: TGTGCCAGCAGTGACGGGACACCGACCTACGAGCAGTACTTC.

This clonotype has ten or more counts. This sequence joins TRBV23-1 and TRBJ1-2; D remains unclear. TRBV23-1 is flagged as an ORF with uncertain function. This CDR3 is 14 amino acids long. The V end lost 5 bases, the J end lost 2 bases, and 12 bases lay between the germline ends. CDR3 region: CASSTRTKNYGYTF. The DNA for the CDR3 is TGCGCCAGCAGTACCCGGACCAAGAACTATGGCTACACCTTC.

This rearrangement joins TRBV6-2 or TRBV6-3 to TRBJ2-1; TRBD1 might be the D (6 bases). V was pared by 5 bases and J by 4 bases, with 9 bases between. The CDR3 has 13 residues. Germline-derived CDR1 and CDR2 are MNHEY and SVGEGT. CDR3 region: CASSLDRYNEQFF. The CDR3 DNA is TGTGCCAGCAGTCTGGACAGATACAATGAGCAGTTCTTC.

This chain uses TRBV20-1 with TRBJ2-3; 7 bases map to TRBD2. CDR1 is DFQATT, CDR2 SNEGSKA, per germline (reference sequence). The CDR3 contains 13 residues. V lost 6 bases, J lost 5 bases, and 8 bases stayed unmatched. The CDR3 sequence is CSALSGAGDTQYF. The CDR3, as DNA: TGCAGTGCCCTAAGCGGGGCGGGAGATACGCAGTATTTT.

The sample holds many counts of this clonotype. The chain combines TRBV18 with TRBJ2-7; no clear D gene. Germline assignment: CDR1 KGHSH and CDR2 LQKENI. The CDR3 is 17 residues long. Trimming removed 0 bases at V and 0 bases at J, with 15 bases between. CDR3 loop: CASSPPSGARSSYEQYF. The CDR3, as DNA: TGTGCCAGCTCACCACCCTCTGGTGCCAGGAGCTCCTACGAGCAGTACTTC.

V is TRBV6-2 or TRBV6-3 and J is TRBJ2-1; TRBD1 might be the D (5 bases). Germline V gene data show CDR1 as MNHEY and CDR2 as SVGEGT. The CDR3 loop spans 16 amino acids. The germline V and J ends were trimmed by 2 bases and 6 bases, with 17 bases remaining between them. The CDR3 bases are TGTGCCAGCAGTTACGGCTTAGGGGCGGTGAGCAATGAGCAGTTCTTC. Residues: CASSYGLGAVSNEQFF.

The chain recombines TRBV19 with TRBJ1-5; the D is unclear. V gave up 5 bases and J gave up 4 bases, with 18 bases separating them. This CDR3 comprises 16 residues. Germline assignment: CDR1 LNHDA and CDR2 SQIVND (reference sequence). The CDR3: CASSPSKSGGNQPQHF. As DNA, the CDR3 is TGTGCCAGTAGTCCGAGCAAGTCGGGCGGGAATCAGCCCCAGCATTTT.

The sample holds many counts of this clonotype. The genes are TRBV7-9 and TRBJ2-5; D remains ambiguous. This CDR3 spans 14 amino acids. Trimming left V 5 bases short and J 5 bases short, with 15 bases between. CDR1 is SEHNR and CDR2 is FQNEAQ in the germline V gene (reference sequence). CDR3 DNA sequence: TGTGCCAGCAGCCGGGCCCGAAATGGGGAGACCCAGTACTTC. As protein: CASSRARNGETQYF.

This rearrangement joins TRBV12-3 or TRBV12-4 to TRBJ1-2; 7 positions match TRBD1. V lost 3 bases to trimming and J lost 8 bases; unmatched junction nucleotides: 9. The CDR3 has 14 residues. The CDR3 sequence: CASSFLGQGEGYTF. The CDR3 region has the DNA TGTGCCAGCAGTTTCTTGGGCCAGGGGGAAGGCTACACCTTC.

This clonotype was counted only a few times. CDR3 DNA sequence: TGCGCCAGCAGCCAATGGACAGGGGTCGGGTCACCCCTCCACTTT. Encoded protein: CASSQWTGVGSPLHF. The V call is TRBV4-3, the J call TRBJ1-6, with TRBD1 identical over 9 bases. J lost 10 bases, V lost 2 bases, and 6 bases had no gene match. Germline CDR1 LGHNA, CDR2 YSLEER. This CDR3 contains 15 residues.

The CDR3: CASTQQGLNTEAFF. Written as DNA, the CDR3 is TGTGCCAGCACCCAGCAGGGGCTGAACACTGAAGCTTTCTTT. The V and J genes are TRBV3-1 and TRBJ1-1; weak D call: TRBD1 (6 bases). Trimming pared 7 bases from V and 0 bases from J, leaving 12 bases between. CDR3 length equals 14 residues. Germline V lookup: CDR1 LGHDT, CDR2 YNNKEL (reference sequence).

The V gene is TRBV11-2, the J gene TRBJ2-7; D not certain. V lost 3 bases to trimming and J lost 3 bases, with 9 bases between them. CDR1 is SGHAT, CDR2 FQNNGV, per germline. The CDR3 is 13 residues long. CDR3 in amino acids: CASSFGYFYEQYF. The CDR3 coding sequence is TGTGCCAGCAGCTTCGGTTACTTCTACGAGCAGTACTTC.

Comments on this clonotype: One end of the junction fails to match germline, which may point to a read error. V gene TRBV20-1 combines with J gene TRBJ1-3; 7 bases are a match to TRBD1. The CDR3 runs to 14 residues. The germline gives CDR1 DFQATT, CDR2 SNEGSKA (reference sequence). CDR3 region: CSAGQDDSENTIYF. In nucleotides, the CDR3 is TGCAGTGCTGGACAGGATGACTCTGAAAACACCATATATTTT.

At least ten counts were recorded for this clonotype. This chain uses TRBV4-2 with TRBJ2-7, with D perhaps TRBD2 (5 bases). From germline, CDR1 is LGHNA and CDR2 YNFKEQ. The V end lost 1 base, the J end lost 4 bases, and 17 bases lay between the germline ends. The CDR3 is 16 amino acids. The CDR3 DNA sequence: TGTGCCAGCAGCCAAGCCCATGGGGAGAAAATATACGAGCAGTACTTC. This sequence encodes CASSQAHGEKIYEQYF.